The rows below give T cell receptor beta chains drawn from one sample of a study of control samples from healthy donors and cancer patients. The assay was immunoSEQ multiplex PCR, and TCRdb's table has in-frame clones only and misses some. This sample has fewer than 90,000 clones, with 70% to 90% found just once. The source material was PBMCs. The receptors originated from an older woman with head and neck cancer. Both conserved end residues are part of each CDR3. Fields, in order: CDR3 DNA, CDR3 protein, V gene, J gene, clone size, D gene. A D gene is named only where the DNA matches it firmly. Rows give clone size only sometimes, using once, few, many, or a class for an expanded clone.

DNA: TGTGCCAGCAGGGCTAGCGGTGGCTACAATGAGCAGTTCTTC; CDR3: CASRASGGYNEQFF; V: TRBV25-1; J: TRBJ2-1; size: NA; D: TRBD2
DNA: TGTGCCACCAGTGACCCGACTAGCCGAAGATTGGGTGAGCAGTTCTTC; CDR3: CATSDPTSRRLGEQFF; V: TRBV24-1; J: TRBJ2-1; size: NA; D: TRBD2
DNA: TGTGCCAGCAAATTAGGGGACCAAGAGACCCAGTACTTC; CDR3: CASKLGDQETQYF; V: TRBV18; J: TRBJ2-5; size: NA; D: NA
DNA: TGTGCCAGCAGTCAAGAGATCCCGGACAGGGGGTCCTATAATTCACCCCTCCACTTT; CDR3: CASSQEIPDRGSYNSPLHF; V: TRBV28; J: TRBJ1-6; size: NA; D: TRBD1
DNA: TGTGCCAGCTCACGGGACAGCCAAAGGGAAAAACTGTTTTTT; CDR3: CASSRDSQREKLFF; V: TRBV18; J: TRBJ1-4; size: NA; D: TRBD1
DNA: TGTGCCACTAAGGTGGGGGAGCCGACAGGTTCGTATCAGCCCCAGCATTTT; CDR3: CATKVGEPTGSYQPQHF; V: TRBV10-3; J: TRBJ1-5; size: NA; D: NA
DNA: TGTGCCAGCAGCTTACCTCGGCGGGTAAGAATCGACAATGAGCAGTTCTTC; CDR3: CASSLPRRVRIDNEQFF; V: TRBV7-8; J: TRBJ2-1; size: NA; D: NA
DNA: TGTGCCAGCAGCCTGGCCGGGAGGGTGTTGTCCACCGGGGAGCTGTTTTTT; CDR3: CASSLAGRVLSTGELFF; V: TRBV5-4; J: TRBJ2-2; size: NA; D: TRBD2
DNA: TGTGCCACCAGTGATAGCGGGAGATCCTACAATGAGCAGTTCTTC; CDR3: CATSDSGRSYNEQFF; V: TRBV24-1; J: TRBJ2-1; size: NA; D: TRBD2
DNA: TGTGCCTGGAGTGTAGGCTCCGCAAGGGGTAGCGGGATCTACAATGAGCAGTTCTTC; CDR3: CAWSVGSARGSGIYNEQFF; V: TRBV30; J: TRBJ2-1; size: NA; D: TRBD2
DNA: TGTGCCAGCAGCTTAAACACAGGGGGATCTGGGGCCAACGTCCTGACTTTC; CDR3: CASSLNTGGSGANVLTF; V: TRBV7-9; J: TRBJ2-6; size: once; D: TRBD1
DNA: TGCGCCAGCAGCCAAGATCGCAGGGGTGTCTATGGCTACACCTTC; CDR3: CASSQDRRGVYGYTF; V: TRBV4-3; J: TRBJ1-2; size: few; D: NA
DNA: TGTGCCAGCAGCTTAGAAAGGTGGGCAGGGGTCACCGGAAACACCATATATTTT; CDR3: CASSLERWAGVTGNTIYF; V: TRBV7-8; J: TRBJ1-3; size: NA; D: NA
DNA: TGTGCCAGCTCCGCCAGTGGGGCCCTCTACGAGCAGTACTTC; CDR3: CASSASGALYEQYF; V: TRBV18; J: TRBJ2-7; size: NA; D: NA
DNA: TGTGCCAGCAGATACAACCCTTGGTTAGCGACAGGGGGCTCCAGCGGGGAGCTGTTTTTT; CDR3: CASRYNPWLATGGSSGELFF; V: TRBV27; J: TRBJ2-2; size: once; D: TRBD1
DNA: TGTGCCAGCAGCCCGCCTGGGGCCTACGAGCAGTACTTC; CDR3: CASSPPGAYEQYF; V: TRBV5-4; J: TRBJ2-7; size: NA; D: NA